Listed below are T cell receptor beta chains from one sample, sequenced in a study of cytomegalovirus exposure and HLA in healthy donors. The data were produced by immunoSEQ multiplex PCR, yet TCRdb's version contains in-frame clones alone and is incomplete. The sample includes about 140,000 clones, approximately 80% of them seen just once. The sequenced material came from PBMCs. The receptors stem from a woman aged 40 to 50 in good health and CMV-seronegative. Each CDR3 is given with its conserved first and last residue. D genes are given only for firm matches. Clone size is stated in some rows and not others, as once, few, many or a class when expanded.

V	size	J	D	CDR3	DNA
TRBV19	-	TRBJ2-3	-	CASSFTGGASTDTQYF	TGTGCCAGTAGTTTTACCGGCGGGGCTAGCACAGATACGCAGTATTTT
TRBV5-1	few	TRBJ2-6	-	CASSLAGDLSGANVLTF	TGCGCCAGCAGCTTAGCAGGGGATTTATCTGGGGCCAACGTCCTGACTTTC
TRBV7-9	-	TRBJ2-5	-	CASSFRRERQETQYF	TGTGCCAGCAGCTTCCGCAGGGAACGGCAAGAGACCCAGTACTTC
TRBV5-1	-	TRBJ2-7	TRBD1	CASSLGPGGSYEQYF	TGCGCCAGCAGCTTGGGGCCAGGGGGCTCCTACGAGCAGTACTTC
TRBV13	-	TRBJ1-2	-	CASSLAGPQGGYDGYTF	TGTGCCAGCAGCTTAGCGGGCCCTCAGGGAGGTTATGATGGCTACACCTTC
TRBV29-1	-	TRBJ1-1	TRBD1	CSVEDIRGRGTEAFF	TGCAGCGTTGAAGACATCAGGGGGCGAGGGACTGAAGCTTTCTTT
TRBV30	once	TRBJ2-5	TRBD2	CAWSSLAGQETQYF	TGTGCCTGGAGTTCTTTAGCGGGACAAGAGACCCAGTACTTC
TRBV19	-	TRBJ2-5	-	CASSIAGQETQYF	TGTGCCAGTAGTATAGCAGGGCAAGAGACCCAGTACTTC
TRBV5-1	-	TRBJ2-1	-	CASSFGRGTDEQFF	TGCGCCAGCAGCTTTGGGCGCGGGACGGATGAGCAGTTCTTC
TRBV19	-	TRBJ1-5	TRBD1	CASSLGRGQGYSNQPQHF	TGTGCCAGTAGTTTGGGCAGGGGGCAGGGTTATAGCAATCAGCCCCAGCATTTT
TRBV29-1	-	TRBJ2-5	TRBD1	CSALRGHETQYF	TGCAGCGCGTTAAGGGGGCACGAGACCCAGTACTTC
TRBV19	-	TRBJ1-6	-	CASSPGVNSPLHF	TGTGCCAGTAGTCCGGGAGTTAATTCACCCCTCCACTTT
TRBV28	-	TRBJ2-7	TRBD1	CASSLYRGAYEQYF	TGTGCCAGCAGTTTATACAGGGGAGCCTACGAGCAGTACTTC
TRBV2	-	TRBJ1-6	TRBD1	CASSVRGGAINSPLHF	TGTGCCAGCAGTGTACGAGGGGGCGCGATTAATTCACCCCTCCACTTT